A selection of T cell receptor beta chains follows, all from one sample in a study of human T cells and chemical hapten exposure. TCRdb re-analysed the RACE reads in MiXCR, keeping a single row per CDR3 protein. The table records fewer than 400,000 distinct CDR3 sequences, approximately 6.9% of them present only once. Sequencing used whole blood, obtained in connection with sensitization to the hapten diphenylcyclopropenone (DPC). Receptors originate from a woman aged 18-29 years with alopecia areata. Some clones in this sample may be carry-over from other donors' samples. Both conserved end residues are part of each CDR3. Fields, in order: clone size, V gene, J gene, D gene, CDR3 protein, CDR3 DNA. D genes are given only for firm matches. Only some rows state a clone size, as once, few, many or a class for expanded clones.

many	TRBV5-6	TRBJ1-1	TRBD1	CASSLQGARTEAFF	TGTGCCAGCAGCTTGCAGGGGGCACGTACTGAAGCTTTCTTT
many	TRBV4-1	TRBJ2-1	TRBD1	CASSPYGQGTGNEQFF	TGCGCCAGCAGCCCCTATGGGCAGGGGACAGGGAATGAGCAGTTCTTC
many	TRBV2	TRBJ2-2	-	CASCLEGEAGGELFF	TGTGCCAGCTGCTTGGAGGGAGAGGCTGGGGGGGAGCTGTTTTTT
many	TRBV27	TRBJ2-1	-	CATTSWGGGVNEQFF	TGTGCCACCACCTCCTGGGGCGGGGGCGTAAATGAGCAGTTCTTC
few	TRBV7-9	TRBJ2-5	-	CASSLADTQETQYF	TGTGCCAGCAGCTTAGCCGACACGCAAGAGACCCAGTACTTC
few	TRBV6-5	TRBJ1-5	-	CASSYSFGGRQPQHF	TGTGCCAGCAGTTACTCGTTCGGGGGGCGACAGCCCCAGCATTTT
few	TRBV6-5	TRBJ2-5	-	CASSYSTIGGQTQYF	TGTGCCAGCAGTTACTCTACCATCGGGGGACAGACCCAGTACTTC
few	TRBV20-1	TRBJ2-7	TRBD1	CSVRGGTGYEQYF	TGCAGTGTCAGAGGTGGGACAGGCTACGAGCAGTACTTC
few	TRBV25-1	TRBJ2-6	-	CASSEWRAGANVLTF	TGTGCCAGCAGTGAATGGAGAGCTGGGGCCAACGTCCTGACTTTC
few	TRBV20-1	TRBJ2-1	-	CSAYLRRGPYNEQFF	TGCAGTGCTTATCTTCGGCGGGGGCCCTACAATGAGCAGTTCTTC
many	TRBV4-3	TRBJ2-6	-	CASSQDNSAGANVLTF	TGCGCCAGCAGCCAAGATAACTCGGCAGGGGCCAACGTCCTGACTTTC
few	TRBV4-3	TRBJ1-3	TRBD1	CASSRYRGPGNTIYF	TGCGCCAGCAGCCGATACAGGGGGCCTGGAAACACCATATATTTT
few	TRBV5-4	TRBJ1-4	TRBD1	CASSWRQGTNEKLFF	TGTGCCAGCAGCTGGCGACAGGGGACTAATGAAAAACTGTTTTTT
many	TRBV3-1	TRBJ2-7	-	CASSQEGSTLYEQYF	TGTGCCAGCAGCCAAGAGGGCAGTACACTCTACGAGCAGTACTTC
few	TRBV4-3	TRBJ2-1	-	CASSQDWGWGNEQFF	TGCGCCAGCAGCCAAGATTGGGGATGGGGCAATGAGCAGTTCTTC
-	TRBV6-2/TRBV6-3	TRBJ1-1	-	CASSYRERGTEAFF	TGTGCCAGCAGTTACCGGGAGAGGGGCACTGAAGCTTTCTTT
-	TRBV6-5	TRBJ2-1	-	CASSSTGLLHNEQFF	TGTGCCAGCAGTTCGACAGGACTTCTCCACAATGAGCAGTTCTTC
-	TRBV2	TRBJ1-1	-	CASSEEGPAGPKAFF	TGTGCCAGCAGTGAGGAAGGGCCCGCCGGCCCTAAAGCTTTCTTT
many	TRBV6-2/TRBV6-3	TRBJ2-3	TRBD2	CASRGLATDTQYF	TGTGCCAGCAGGGGACTAGCGACAGATACGCAGTATTTT
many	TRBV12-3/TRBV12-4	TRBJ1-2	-	CASTRRESYGYTF	TGTGCCAGCACCCGACGGGAGTCCTATGGCTACACCTTC